This entry concerns a single TCR beta chain. This clone's antigen is unknown. No per-base quality is available; no much larger clone lies one base away. CDR1 MNHNS and CDR2 SASEGT were looked up in the germline V gene. Including the terminal cysteine and phenylalanine, the CDR3 comprises 15 residues. The read is trimmed to its CDR3 DNA, 45 bases read in frame from base 1. The V end loses 2 bases and the J end loses 1 base, and a stretch of 9 bases separates them. The immunoSEQ Assay, a bias-controlled multiplex PCR, was used to amplify TCRbeta CDR3 regions from genomic DNA. The original methods were these. The number of nucleated cells in each sample was estimated by amplification of reference gene primers within the assay. Sequence reads were collapsed and filtered to measure the absolute abundance of every unique TCRbeta CDR3 rearrangement. For each sample, productive Simpson clonality was calculated by taking the square root of Simpson's diversity index across productive rearrangements. In TCRdb, the immuneACCESS table is reduced to in-frame sequences with V and J assigned. These tables do not hold every clone; where another copy was compared, an unresolved V gene accounts for under half, and the others remain unexplained. Clonal size and the V and J genes are those of that table, whereas D and trimming came from the DNA. The sample has 90,000 to 120,000 clones on record, about three quarters of them singletons. 1.5% to 2% of the sample goes to the ten largest clones.

The data derive from a study of blood T cell repertoires in COVID-19 (dated by TCRdb to the early 2020s). At the level of the whole study: Collaborator samples came from the United States, Italy and Spain and covered acute and convalescent phases of COVID-19. Samples were obtained from the ongoing ImmuneRACE study (first 160 participants) and from 1,000 to 1,500 subjects provided by 6 global collaborators. Subjects who had been exposed to COVID-19, were actively infected with it, or had recovered from it provided the deeply sampled blood TCRbeta repertoires that made up the dataset. HLA class I and class II types, where available, came from metadata supplied by the sample provider rather than from assay-based typing. The prospective study material was composed of cDNA or gDNA derived from T cells, B-cell-depleted T cells, or PBMCs. The repertoires were released in a freely available public database intended as a resource for research on the immune response to SARS-CoV-2. Sample metadata almost always included a de-identified subject ID, COVID-19 status, age in years and sex. Broader findings and caveats from the paper: The quantity of clinical and demographic metadata differed by source and by participant and was supplied without curation.

Each collaborating institution followed its own protocols to collect whole blood in K2EDTA tubes. For TCRbeta analysis, collaborators shipped samples as frozen whole blood, isolated PBMCs, or DNA extracted from either of those sample types. The TCR was taken from a woman between 35 and 50 years old with acute or convalescent COVID-19. The chain was built from TRBV6-1 and TRBJ1-5; confidence is insufficient to name the D gene. Sequencing was done on a sample of peripheral blood. The nucleotide sequence reads TGTGCCAGCAGTGAACTGCCCTACAGCAATCAGCCCCAGCATTTT. Translated, it gives CASSELPYSNQPQHF.